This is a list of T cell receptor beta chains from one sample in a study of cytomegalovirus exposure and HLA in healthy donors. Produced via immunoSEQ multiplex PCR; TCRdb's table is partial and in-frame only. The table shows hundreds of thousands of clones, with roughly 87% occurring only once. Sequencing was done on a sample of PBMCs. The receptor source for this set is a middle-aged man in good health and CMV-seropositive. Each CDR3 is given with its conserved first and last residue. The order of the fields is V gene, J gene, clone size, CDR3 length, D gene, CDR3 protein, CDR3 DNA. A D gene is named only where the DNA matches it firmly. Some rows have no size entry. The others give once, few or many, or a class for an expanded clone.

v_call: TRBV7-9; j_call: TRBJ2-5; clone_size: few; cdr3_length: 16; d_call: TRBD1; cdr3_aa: CSSSLRGQGVQETQYF; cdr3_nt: TGTTCCAGCAGCTTAAGGGGACAGGGGGTTCAAGAGACCCAGTACTTC
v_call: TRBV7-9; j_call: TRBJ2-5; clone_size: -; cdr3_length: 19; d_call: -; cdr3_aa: CASSLGRRLDFPLGEAQYF; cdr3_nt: TGTGCCAGCAGCTTGGGAAGGAGACTAGATTTCCCCCTGGGGGAGGCCCAGTACTTC
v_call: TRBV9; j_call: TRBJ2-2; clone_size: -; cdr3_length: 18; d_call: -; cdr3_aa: CASSSRRGGEGNTGELFF; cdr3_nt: TGTGCCAGCAGCTCCCGAAGGGGGGGAGAAGGGAACACCGGGGAGCTGTTTTTT
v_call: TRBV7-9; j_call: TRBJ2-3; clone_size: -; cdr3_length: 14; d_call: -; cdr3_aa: CASSPLGVANTQYF; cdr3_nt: TGTGCCAGCAGCCCGTTGGGAGTGGCGAATACGCAGTATTTT
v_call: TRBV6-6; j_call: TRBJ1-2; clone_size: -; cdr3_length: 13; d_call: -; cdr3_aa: CASTLTGDYGYTF; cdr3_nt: TGTGCCAGCACCCTCACGGGAGACTATGGCTACACCTTC
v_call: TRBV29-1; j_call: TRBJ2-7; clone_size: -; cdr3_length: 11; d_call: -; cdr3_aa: CSVGNSYEQYF; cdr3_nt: TGCAGCGTTGGCAACAGCTACGAGCAGTACTTC
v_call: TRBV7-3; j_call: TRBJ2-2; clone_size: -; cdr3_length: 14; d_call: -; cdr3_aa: CASSSGSDPGELFF; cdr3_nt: TGTGCCAGCAGCTCAGGGTCCGACCCCGGGGAGCTGTTTTTT
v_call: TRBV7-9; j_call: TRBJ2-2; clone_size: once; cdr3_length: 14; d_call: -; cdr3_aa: CASSLRTDTGELFF; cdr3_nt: TGTGCCAGCAGCTTAAGGACAGACACCGGGGAGCTGTTTTTT
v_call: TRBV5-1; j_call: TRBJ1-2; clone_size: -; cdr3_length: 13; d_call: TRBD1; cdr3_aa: CASSLQGRGGYTF; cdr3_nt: TGCGCCAGCAGCTTACAGGGGCGGGGTGGCTACACCTTC
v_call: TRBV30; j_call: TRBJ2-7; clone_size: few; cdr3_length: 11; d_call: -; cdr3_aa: CAWSVRYEQYF; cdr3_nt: TGTGCCTGGAGTGTACGGTACGAGCAGTACTTC
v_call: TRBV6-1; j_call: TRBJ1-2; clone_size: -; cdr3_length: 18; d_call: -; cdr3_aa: CASSVRIPLRFSNYGYTF; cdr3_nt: TGTGCCAGCAGTGTCCGAATCCCCCTCAGGTTTTCTAACTATGGCTACACCTTC
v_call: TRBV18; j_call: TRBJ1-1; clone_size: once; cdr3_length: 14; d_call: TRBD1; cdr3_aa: CASSALQGETEAFF; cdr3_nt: TGTGCCAGCTCGGCTTTACAGGGGGAAACTGAAGCTTTCTTT
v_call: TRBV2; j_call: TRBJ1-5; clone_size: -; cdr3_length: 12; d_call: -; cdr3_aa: CASRTPNQPQHF; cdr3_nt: TGTGCCAGCAGGACACCGAATCAGCCCCAGCATTTT
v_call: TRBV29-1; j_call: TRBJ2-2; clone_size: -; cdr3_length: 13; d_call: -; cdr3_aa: CSVPDRSTGELFF; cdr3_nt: TGCAGCGTGCCTGACAGGAGCACCGGGGAGCTGTTTTTT
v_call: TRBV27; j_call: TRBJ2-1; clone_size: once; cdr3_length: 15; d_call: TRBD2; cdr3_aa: CASSWGTSGYNEQFF; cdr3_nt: TGTGCCAGCAGTTGGGGGACTAGCGGGTACAATGAGCAGTTCTTC
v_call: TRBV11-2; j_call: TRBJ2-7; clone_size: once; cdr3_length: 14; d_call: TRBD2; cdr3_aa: CASSPLAGGREQYF; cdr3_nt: TGTGCCAGCAGCCCCTTGGCGGGAGGACGCGAGCAGTACTTC
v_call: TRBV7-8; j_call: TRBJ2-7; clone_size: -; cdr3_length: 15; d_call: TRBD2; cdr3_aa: CASSLGLAGTGEQYF; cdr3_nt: TGTGCCAGCAGCTTAGGTCTAGCGGGAACGGGAGAGCAGTACTTC
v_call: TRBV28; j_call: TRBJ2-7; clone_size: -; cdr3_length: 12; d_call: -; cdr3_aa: CASSPPGREQYF; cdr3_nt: TGTGCCAGCAGTCCGCCAGGTCGCGAGCAGTACTTC
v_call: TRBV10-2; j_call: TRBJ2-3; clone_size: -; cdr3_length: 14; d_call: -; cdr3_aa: CASSWTSSTDTQYF; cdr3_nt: TGCGCCAGCTCTTGGACAAGTAGCACAGATACGCAGTATTTT
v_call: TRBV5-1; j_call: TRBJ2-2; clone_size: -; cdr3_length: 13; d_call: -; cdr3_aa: CASSTSGTGELFF; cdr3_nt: TGCGCCAGCAGCACCTCGGGCACCGGGGAGCTGTTTTTT
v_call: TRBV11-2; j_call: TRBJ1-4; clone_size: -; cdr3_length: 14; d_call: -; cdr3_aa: CASSPDSNNEKLFF; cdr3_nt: TGTGCCAGCAGCCCCGACAGCAACAATGAAAAACTGTTTTTT
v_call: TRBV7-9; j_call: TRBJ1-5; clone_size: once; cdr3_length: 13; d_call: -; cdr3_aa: CASSLFPNQPQHF; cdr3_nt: TGTGCCAGCAGCTTATTTCCTAATCAGCCCCAGCATTTT
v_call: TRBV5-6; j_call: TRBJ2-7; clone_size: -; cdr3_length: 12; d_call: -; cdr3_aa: CASSQTSYEQYF; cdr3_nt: TGTGCCAGCAGCCAGACTTCCTACGAGCAGTACTTC
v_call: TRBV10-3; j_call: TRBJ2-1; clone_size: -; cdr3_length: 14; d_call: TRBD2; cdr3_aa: CAISDEGGPVEQFF; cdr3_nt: TGTGCCATCAGTGATGAGGGAGGGCCGGTGGAGCAGTTCTTC
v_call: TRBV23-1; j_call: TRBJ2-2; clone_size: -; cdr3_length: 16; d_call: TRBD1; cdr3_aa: CASSHQDRGNTGELFF; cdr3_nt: TGCGCCAGCAGTCATCAAGACAGGGGGAACACCGGGGAGCTGTTTTTT
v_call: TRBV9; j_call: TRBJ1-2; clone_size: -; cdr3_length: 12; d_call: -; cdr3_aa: CASSVSGYGYTF; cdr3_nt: TGTGCCAGCAGCGTTTCCGGGTACGGCTACACCTTC
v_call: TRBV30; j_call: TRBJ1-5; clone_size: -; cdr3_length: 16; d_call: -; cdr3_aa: CAWRVASPLSNQPQHF; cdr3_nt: TGTGCCTGGAGGGTAGCGAGTCCGCTAAGCAATCAGCCCCAGCATTTT
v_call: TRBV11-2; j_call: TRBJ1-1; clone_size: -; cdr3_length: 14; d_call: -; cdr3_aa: CASAPGWMDTEAFF; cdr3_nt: TGTGCCAGCGCTCCGGGGTGGATGGACACTGAAGCTTTCTTT
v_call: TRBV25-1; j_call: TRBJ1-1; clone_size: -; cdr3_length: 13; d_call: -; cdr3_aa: CASSEGRGTEAFF; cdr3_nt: TGTGCCAGCAGTGAAGGGAGGGGGACTGAAGCTTTCTTT
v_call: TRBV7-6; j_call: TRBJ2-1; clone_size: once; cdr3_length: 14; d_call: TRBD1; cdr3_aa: CASSRTGSNNEQFF; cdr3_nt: TGTGCCAGCAGCCGGACAGGATCCAACAATGAGCAGTTCTTC
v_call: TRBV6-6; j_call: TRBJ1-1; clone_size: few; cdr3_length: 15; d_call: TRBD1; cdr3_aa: CASSMGQVSGTEAFF; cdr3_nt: TGTGCCAGCAGTATGGGACAGGTGTCAGGCACTGAAGCTTTCTTT
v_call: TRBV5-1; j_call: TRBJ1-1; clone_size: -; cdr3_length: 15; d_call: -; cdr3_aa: CASSSPPLGPAEAFF; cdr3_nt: TGCGCCAGCAGCTCCCCACCCTTGGGCCCAGCCGAAGCTTTCTTT
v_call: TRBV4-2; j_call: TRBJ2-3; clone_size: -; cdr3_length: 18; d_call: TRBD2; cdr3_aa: CASSQGVIAGGVADTQYF; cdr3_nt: TGTGCCAGCAGCCAAGGGGTTATAGCGGGAGGCGTCGCAGATACGCAGTATTTT
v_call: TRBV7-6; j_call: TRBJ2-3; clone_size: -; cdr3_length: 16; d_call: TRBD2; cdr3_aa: CASSLERAGGADTQYF; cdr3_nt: TGTGCCAGCAGCTTAGAACGAGCGGGAGGTGCAGATACGCAGTATTTT
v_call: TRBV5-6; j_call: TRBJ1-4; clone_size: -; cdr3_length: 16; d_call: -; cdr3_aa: CASSAPNEGANEKLFF; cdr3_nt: TGTGCCAGCAGTGCCCCGAATGAGGGGGCTAATGAAAAACTGTTTTTT
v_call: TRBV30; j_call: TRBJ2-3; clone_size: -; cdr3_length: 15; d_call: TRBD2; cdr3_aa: CAWSVSSGSWDTQYF; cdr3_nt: TGTGCCTGGAGTGTATCTAGCGGGAGTTGGGATACGCAGTATTTT
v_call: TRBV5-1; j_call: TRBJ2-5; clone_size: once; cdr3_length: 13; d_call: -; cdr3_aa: CASSYGSGETQYF; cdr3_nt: TGCGCCAGCAGTTACGGGAGCGGAGAGACCCAGTACTTC
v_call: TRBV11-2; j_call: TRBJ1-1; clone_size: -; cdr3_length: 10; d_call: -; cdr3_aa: CASSLVAPIF; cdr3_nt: TGTGCCAGCAGCTTAGTCGCTCCTATTTTT
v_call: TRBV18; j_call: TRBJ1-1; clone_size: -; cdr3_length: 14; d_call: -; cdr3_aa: CASSPQLRDTEAFF; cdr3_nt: TGTGCCAGCTCACCACAGTTGAGGGACACTGAAGCTTTCTTT
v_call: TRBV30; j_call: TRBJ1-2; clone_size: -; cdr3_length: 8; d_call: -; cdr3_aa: CAWDSYTF; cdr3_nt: TGTGCCTGGGACTCCTACACCTTC
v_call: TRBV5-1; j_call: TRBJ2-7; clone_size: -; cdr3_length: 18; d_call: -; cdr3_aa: CASSLASVLERAGGEQYF; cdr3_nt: TGCGCCAGCAGCTTGGCCTCTGTACTAGAAAGGGCCGGAGGAGAGCAGTACTTC
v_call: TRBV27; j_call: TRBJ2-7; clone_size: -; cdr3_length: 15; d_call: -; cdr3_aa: CASSFSQTGLYEQYF; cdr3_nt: TGTGCCAGCAGTTTCTCCCAGACAGGCCTCTACGAGCAGTACTTC
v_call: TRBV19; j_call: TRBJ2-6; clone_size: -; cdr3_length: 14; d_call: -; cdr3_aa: CASSPGNLANVLTF; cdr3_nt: TGTGCCAGCAGTCCAGGGAATTTGGCCAACGTCCTGACTTTC
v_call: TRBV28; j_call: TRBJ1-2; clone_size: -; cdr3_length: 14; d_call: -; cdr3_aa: CASITAGIPYGYTF; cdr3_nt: TGTGCCAGCATTACAGCAGGGATTCCCTATGGCTACACCTTC